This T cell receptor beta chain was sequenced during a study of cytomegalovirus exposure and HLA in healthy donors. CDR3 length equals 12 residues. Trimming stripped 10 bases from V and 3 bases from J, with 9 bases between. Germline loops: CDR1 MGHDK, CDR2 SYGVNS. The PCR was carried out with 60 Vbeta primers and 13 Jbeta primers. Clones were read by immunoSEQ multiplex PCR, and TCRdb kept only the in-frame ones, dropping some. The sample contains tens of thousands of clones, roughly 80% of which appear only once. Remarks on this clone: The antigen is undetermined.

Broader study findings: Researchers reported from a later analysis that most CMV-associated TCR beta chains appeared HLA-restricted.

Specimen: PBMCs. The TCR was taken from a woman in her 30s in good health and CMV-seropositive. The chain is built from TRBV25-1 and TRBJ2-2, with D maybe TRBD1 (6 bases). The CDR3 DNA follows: TGTGCCACCGGACAGTACACCGGGGAGCTGTTTTTT. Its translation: CATGQYTGELFF.